This is a list of T cell receptor beta chains from one sample in a study of CD8 T cells in Susac syndrome. One entry per CDR3 protein results from TCRdb running MiXCR on the immunoSEQ multiplex PCR reads. The table shows more than 95,000 distinct CDR3 sequences, with roughly 93% occurring only once. The sequenced material came from CD8+ T cells from PBMCs. These receptors all come from a human donor with multiple sclerosis. The CDR3 runs from the conserved cysteine through the conserved F or W. A D gene is named only where the DNA matches it firmly. Clone size is shown for a subset of rows, as once, few, many or a class of expanded clone.

>TRBJ1-1|-|TRBV7-9|-
TGTGCCAGCAGCGACCCGGGAGGGAACACTGAAGCTTTCTTT
CASSDPGGNTEAFF
>TRBJ2-7|-|TRBV4-2|-
TGTGCCAGCAGCCAAGCTGACGGACAGCATTCCGATTACGAGCAGTACTTC
CASSQADGQHSDYEQYF
>TRBJ2-3|-|TRBV2|-
TGTGCCAGCAGTGAAGTACGGGGGAACACAGATACGCAGTATTTT
CASSEVRGNTDTQYF
>TRBJ1-1|-|TRBV20-1|-
TGCAGTGCTAGGGCCCCCCGGGAGAAGACTGAAGCTTTCTTT
CSARAPREKTEAFF
>TRBJ2-5|-|TRBV6-6|-
TGTGCCAGCGGGATCACCCCCCAAGAGACCCAGTACTTC
CASGITPQETQYF
>TRBJ2-7|-|TRBV28|-
TGTGCCAGCAGTTCTCGGACAGAGTCTATTTACGAGCAGTACTTC
CASSSRTESIYEQYF
>TRBJ1-1|-|TRBV16|-
TGTGCCAGCAGTCACAGGACAGCTATGAACACTGAAGCTTTCTTT
CASSHRTAMNTEAFF
>TRBJ2-5|TRBD1|TRBV24-1|-
TGTGCCACCAGTGATTTTCCCCGACAGGGACAAGAGACCCAGTACTTC
CATSDFPRQGQETQYF
>TRBJ1-5|-|TRBV12-3/TRBV12-4|-
TGTGCCAGCAGTCCCTGGGCGGGTAGCAATCAGCCCCAGCATTTT
CASSPWAGSNQPQHF
>TRBJ2-5|-|TRBV5-6|-
TGTGCCAGCAGCTTGGGTGTGGGCCCCCAAGAGACCCAGTACTTC
CASSLGVGPQETQYF
>TRBJ1-5|-|TRBV19|-
TGTGCCAGTAGTATGGGGGGTGTACGACCCAAAAATCAGCCCCAGCATTTT
CASSMGGVRPKNQPQHF
>TRBJ2-6|-|TRBV15|-
TGTGCCACCAGCCCGAAAGGGGCCAACGTCCTGACTTTC
CATSPKGANVLTF
>TRBJ2-7|-|TRBV12-3/TRBV12-4|once
TGTGCCAGCAGGCCCCGCACAGTGTACGAGCAGTACTTC
CASRPRTVYEQYF
>TRBJ2-7|TRBD2|TRBV13|-
TGTGCCAGCAGCCAAGGACTAGCGGGGGGGGACTACGAGCAGTACTTC
CASSQGLAGGDYEQYF
>TRBJ2-3|-|TRBV7-6|-
TGTGCCAGCAGCTCAAGCCCGGGGCGGGCAGATACGCAGTATTTT
CASSSSPGRADTQYF
>TRBJ2-5|-|TRBV4-1|-
TGCGCCAGCAGCCAAGATTCGTACAGAGCCCAGTACTTC
CASSQDSYRAQYF
>TRBJ2-4|-|TRBV3-1|-
TGTGCCAGCAGCCCGTGGCTGGGCAAAAACATTCAGTACTTC
CASSPWLGKNIQYF
>TRBJ2-2|-|TRBV2|-
TGTGCCAGCAGCGAGGGACTTCTCACCACCGGGGAGCTGTTTTTT
CASSEGLLTTGELFF
>TRBJ2-2|TRBD1|TRBV24-1|-
TGTGCCACCAGTGATCGGCTCCGGGACAGGGCGAACACCGGGGAGCTGTTTTTT
CATSDRLRDRANTGELFF
>TRBJ2-5|TRBD2|TRBV13|-
TGTGCCAGCAGCTCCCGGACTAGCCAAGAGACCCAGTACTTC
CASSSRTSQETQYF